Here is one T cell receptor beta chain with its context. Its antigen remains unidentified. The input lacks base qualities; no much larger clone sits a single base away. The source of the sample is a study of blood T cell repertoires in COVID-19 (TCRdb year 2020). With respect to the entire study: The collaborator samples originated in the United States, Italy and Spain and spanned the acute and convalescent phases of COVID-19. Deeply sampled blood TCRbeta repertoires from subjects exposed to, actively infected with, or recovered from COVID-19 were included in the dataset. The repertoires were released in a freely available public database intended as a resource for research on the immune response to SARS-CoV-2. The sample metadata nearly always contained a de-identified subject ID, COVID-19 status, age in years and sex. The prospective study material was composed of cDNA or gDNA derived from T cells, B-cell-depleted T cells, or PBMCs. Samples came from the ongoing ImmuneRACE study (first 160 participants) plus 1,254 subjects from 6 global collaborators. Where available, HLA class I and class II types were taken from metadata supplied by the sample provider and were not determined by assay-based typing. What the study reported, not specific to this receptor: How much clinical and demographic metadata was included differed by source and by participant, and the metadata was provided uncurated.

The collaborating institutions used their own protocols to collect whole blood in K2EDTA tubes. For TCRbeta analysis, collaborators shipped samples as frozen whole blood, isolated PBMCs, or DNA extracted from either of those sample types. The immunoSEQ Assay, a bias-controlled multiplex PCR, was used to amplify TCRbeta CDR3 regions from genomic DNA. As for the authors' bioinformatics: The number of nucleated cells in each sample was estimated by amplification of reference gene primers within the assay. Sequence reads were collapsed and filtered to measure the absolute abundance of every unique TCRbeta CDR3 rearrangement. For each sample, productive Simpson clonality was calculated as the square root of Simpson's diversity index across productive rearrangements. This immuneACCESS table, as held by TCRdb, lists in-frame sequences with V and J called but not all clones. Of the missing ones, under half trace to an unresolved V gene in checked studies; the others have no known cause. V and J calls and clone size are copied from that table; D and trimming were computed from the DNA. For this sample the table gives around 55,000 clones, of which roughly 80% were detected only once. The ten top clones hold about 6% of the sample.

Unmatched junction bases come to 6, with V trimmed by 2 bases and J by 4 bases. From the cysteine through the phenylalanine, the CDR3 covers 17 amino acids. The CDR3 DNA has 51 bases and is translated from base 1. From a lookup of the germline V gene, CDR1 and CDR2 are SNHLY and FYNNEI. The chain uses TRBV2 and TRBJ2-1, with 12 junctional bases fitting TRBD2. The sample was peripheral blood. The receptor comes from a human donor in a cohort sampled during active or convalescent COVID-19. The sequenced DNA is TGTGCCAGCAGTGAAAGGGGTCTAGCGGGGGGGTACAATGAGCAGTTCTTC. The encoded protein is CASSERGLAGGYNEQFF.